These 28 T cell receptor beta chains came from one sample sequenced in a study of blood T cell repertoires in COVID-19. Profiled with immunoSEQ multiplex PCR; TCRdb holds only in-frame clones, not every one. The sample carries some 99,000 clones, about 81% recorded once. The sequenced material came from peripheral blood. These receptors came from a man aged 70-80 years with acute or convalescent COVID-19.

The V and J genes are TRBV28 and TRBJ1-4, with D possibly matching TRBD1 (6 bases). Germline V gene sequence: CDR1 MDHEN, CDR2 SYDVKM. V gave up 8 bases and J gave up 0 bases, with 13 bases separating them. The CDR3 spans 15 residues. The CDR3 coding sequence is TGTGCCAGCCATAACAGGGCTGCAACTAATGAAAAACTGTTTTTT. Translating gives CASHNRAATNEKLFF.

The chain couples TRBV7-3 to TRBJ2-3, with 9 positions matching TRBD2. The V and J ends lost 5 bases and 3 bases, in that order; junction bases with no gene match: 3. The CDR3 is 14 residues long. Per germline, CDR1 SGHTA and CDR2 FQGTGA. The CDR3 protein is CASSLAGLTDTQYF. CDR3 nucleotides: TGTGCCAGCAGCCTAGCGGGACTGACAGATACGCAGTATTTT.

The chain uses TRBV7-2 and TRBJ2-7; a weak D match, TRBD1 (5 bases). V lost 0 bases and J lost 2, with 11 bases in between. Germline CDR1 reads SGHTA; CDR2 reads FQGNSA. The CDR3 is made up of 15 amino acids. This chain's CDR3 is CASSLAGRATYEQYF. The CDR3, as DNA: TGTGCCAGCAGCTTAGCCGGCAGGGCTACCTACGAGCAGTACTTC.

This sequence joins TRBV18 and TRBJ1-2; D is unresolved. V gave up 2 bases and J gave up 8 bases, with 6 bases separating them. The length of the CDR3 is 11 residues. The germline CDR1 and CDR2 sequences are KGHSH and LQKENI. CDR3 protein: CASSPSGGYTF. The DNA of the CDR3 is TGTGCCAGCTCACCATCGGGGGGCTACACCTTC.

The chain has TRBV3-1 (or the pseudogene TRBV3-2) and TRBJ2-7; 12 bases line up with TRBD1. CDR3 length: 15 amino acids. Germline-derived CDR1 and CDR2 are LGHDT and YNNKEL (reference sequence). The trim removed 3 bases at V and 5 bases at J, leaving 5 bases unmatched. Here the CDR3 DNA reads TGTGCCAGCAGCCAGACCGGGACAGGGGGCAACGAGCAGTACTTC. Its protein is CASSQTGTGGNEQYF.

The V gene is TRBV29-1, the J gene TRBJ1-5; tentative D call: TRBD1 (6 bases). Trimming removed 7 bases from V and 0 bases from J, with 19 bases in between. The CDR3 extends over 16 amino acids. Looked up from germline, CDR1 is SQVTM and CDR2 is ANQGSEA. The CDR3 nucleotides are TGCAGCGCCCATACCGACAGGACGGGTAGCAATCAGCCCCAGCATTTT. It encodes CSAHTDRTGSNQPQHF.

The chain uses TRBV18 and TRBJ2-7; 8 nucleotides line up with TRBD2. CDR1 KGHSH and CDR2 LQKENI come from the germline V gene. Trimming removed 0 bases from V and 2 bases from J; junction bases left unmatched: 9. This CDR3 has 17 amino acids. The CDR3 sequence: CASSPPWTSFRPYEQYF. CDR3 nucleotides: TGTGCCAGCTCACCACCGTGGACTAGCTTCCGGCCCTACGAGCAGTACTTC.

The chain links TRBV2 to TRBJ2-7, with no clear D. V lost 8 bases and J 0 bases, leaving 11 bases between the germline ends. Germline CDR1 and CDR2: SNHLY and FYNNEI. This CDR3 has 13 residues. CDR3: CASQAPFSYEQYF. The CDR3 nucleotides read TGTGCCAGCCAAGCGCCCTTCTCCTACGAGCAGTACTTC.

The V call is TRBV11-2, the J call TRBJ2-3; D gene ambiguous. This CDR3 contains 16 residues. Trimming shortened V by 3 bases and J by 2 bases, and 15 bases separated the two germline ends. Germline V gene sequence: CDR1 SGHAT, CDR2 FQNNGV. CDR3 loop: CASSLAVPQPTDTQYF. DNA of the CDR3: TGTGCCAGCAGCTTGGCAGTCCCTCAACCCACAGATACGCAGTATTTT.

The CDR3 DNA reads as TGTGCCAGTAGTATAGGACAAGGTGAAAAACTGTTTTTT. Translated: CASSIGQGEKLFF. V usage is TRBV19 and J usage is TRBJ1-4; D unclear. This CDR3 has 13 residues. CDR1 is LNHDA and CDR2 is SQIVND in the germline V gene (reference sequence). V was clipped by 1 base and J by 7 bases, with 7 bases between them.

The chain couples TRBV9 to TRBJ2-1, with 9 nucleotides matching TRBD1. The ends lost 3 bases at V and 0 bases at J; junction bases unmatched: 1. CDR1 is SGDLS and CDR2 is YYNGEE in the germline V gene. This CDR3 has 15 amino acids. The chain's CDR3 is CASSAQGASYNEQFF. In DNA, the CDR3 is TGTGCCAGCAGCGCACAGGGGGCCTCCTACAATGAGCAGTTCTTC. The complete variable domain, with remaining parts taken from reference TRBV9 and TRBJ2-1, reads DSGVTQTPKHLITATGQRVTLRCSPRSGDLSVYWYQQSLDQGLQFLIQYYNGEERAKGNILERFSAQQFPDLHSELNLSSLELGDSALYFCASSAQGASYNEQFFGPGTRLTVL.

The count of this clone is one. The rearrangement links TRBV27 to TRBJ2-7, with a possible D match to TRBD2 (6 bases). V lost 3 bases, J lost 6 bases, and 18 bases lay in between. The CDR3 has 15 residues. Looked up from germline, CDR1 is MNHEY and CDR2 is SMNVEV (reference sequence). The CDR3 DNA is TGTGCCAGCAGTTTCGGGACCGCCCGGGGACTCGAGCAGTACTTC. It codes for CASSFGTARGLEQYF.

The chain employs TRBV11-3 and TRBJ2-3; TRBD2 might be the D (6 bases). V was cut by 3 bases and J by 2 bases, with 9 bases left in between. Per the germline V gene, CDR1 is SGHNT and CDR2 is YENEEA. The CDR3 is made up of 14 amino acids. The CDR3 DNA reads as TGTGCCAGCAGCTTGGGACTCTCCACAGATACGCAGTATTTT. It translates to CASSLGLSTDTQYF.

V usage is TRBV4-3 and J usage is TRBJ1-1; 9 positions agree with TRBD1. The CDR3 spans 15 residues. In germline, CDR1 is LGHNA, CDR2 YSLEER. J was trimmed by 3 bases and V by 3 bases; bases with no gene match: 5. CDR3 residues: CASSHRTGDDTEAFF. CDR3 DNA: TGCGCCAGCAGCCACCGGACAGGGGACGACACTGAAGCTTTCTTT.

This clone was detected only a few times. The V gene is TRBV21-1, the J gene TRBJ2-7; no DNA check was done on the table's D call, TRBD1. TRBV21-1 is termed a pseudogene. The CDR3 is 18 residues long. CDR3 protein: CASSYRTGEPGRPYEQYF. The CDR3 DNA sequence: TGTGCCAGCAGCTATAGGACAGGGGAGCCTGGGCGACCCTACGAGCAGTACTTC.

The chain joins TRBV9 to TRBJ2-3; 10 positions match TRBD1. The CDR3 length is 15 residues. V lost 3 bases and J lost 1; bases outside the gene matches: 2. Germline V gene lookup returns CDR1 SGDLS and CDR2 YYNGEE. The CDR3 spells CASSAGTGGTDTQYF. CDR3 bases: TGTGCCAGCAGCGCCGGGACAGGGGGCACAGATACGCAGTATTTT.

The CDR3 region is CASSLTEVALAKNIQYF. The DNA for the CDR3 is TGTGCCAGCAGCTTGACAGAGGTCGCACTAGCCAAAAACATTCAGTACTTC. The chain couples TRBV7-9 to TRBJ2-4; D might be TRBD1 (5 bases). Germline assignment: CDR1 SEHNR and CDR2 FQNEAQ (reference sequence). Trimming shortened V by 3 bases and J by 0 bases, and 15 bases separated the two germline ends. The CDR3 consists of 17 residues.

The rearrangement uses TRBV27 and TRBJ2-5, with a possible D match to TRBD2 (6 bases). Trimming shortened V by 5 bases and J by 0 bases, and 22 bases separated the two germline ends. The CDR3 consists of 18 residues. Germline V gene data show CDR1 as MNHEY and CDR2 as SMNVEV (reference sequence). The CDR3 DNA is TGTGCCAGCAGTCCTAGAAGGGCGGGCGGGATGTACCAAGAGACCCAGTACTTC. Its protein product is CASSPRRAGGMYQETQYF.

The chain is built from TRBV19 and TRBJ1-5; a weak D match, TRBD1 (5 bases). Deletions cut 9 bases from V and 5 bases from J, with 14 bases between. The germline gives CDR1 LNHDA, CDR2 SQIVND (reference sequence). CDR3 length: 13 residues. DNA for the CDR3: TGTGCCAGCAAGGGGCAGTTGGATCAGCCCCAGCATTTT. Its translation: CASKGQLDQPQHF.

J is TRBJ2-5 and V is TRBV4-2; TRBD1 is a possible D gene (6 bases). This CDR3 has 14 amino acids. In germline, CDR1 is LGHNA, CDR2 YNFKEQ. V was clipped by 0 bases and J by 2 bases, with 7 bases between them. The CDR3 DNA sequence: TGTGCCAGCAGCCAAGATCAGGGGCAAGAGACCCAGTACTTC. Residues: CASSQDQGQETQYF.

The rearrangement uses TRBV27 and TRBJ2-1; D is possibly TRBD1 (5 bases). The germline V gene has CDR1 MNHEY and CDR2 SMNVEV (reference sequence). This CDR3 is 13 amino acids long. V gave up 1 base and J gave up 8 bases, with 9 bases separating them. CDR3 in DNA: TGTGCCAGCAGTTTATTGGCAGGGCATGAGCAGTTCTTC. Protein: CASSLLAGHEQFF.

To note about this clone: At one boundary the junction diverges from the germline segment, which might be a read error. This rearrangement joins TRBV7-7 to TRBJ2-1; D is perhaps TRBD2 (5 bases). Germline CDR1 and CDR2: SSHAT and FNYEAQ (reference sequence). This CDR3 comprises 15 residues. The CDR3 nucleotides are TGTGCTAGCAGCTTAGCGCTCGGCTCCTACAATGAGCAGTTCTTC. It is translated as CASSLALGSYNEQFF.

This clone occurred once. This chain links TRBV9 with TRBJ2-3, with D possibly TRBD1 on 6 matching bases. This CDR3 contains 18 residues. Trimming left V 2 bases short and J 4 bases short, with 23 bases between. Per the germline V gene, CDR1 is SGDLS and CDR2 is YYNGEE. Here the CDR3 DNA reads TGTGCCAGCAGCGTCCCCTTAGCATCACAGGGTCGGCCAGATACGCAGTATTTT. It translates to CASSVPLASQGRPDTQYF.

The V and J genes are TRBV28 and TRBJ2-1; possible D gene TRBD2, 6 bases. V lost 6 bases to trimming and J lost 4 bases, with 13 bases between them. Looked up from germline, CDR1 is MDHEN and CDR2 is SYDVKM. The CDR3 is 14 residues long. CDR3 amino acids: CASRPLAAYNEQFF. CDR3 bases: TGTGCCAGCAGACCCTTAGCGGCATACAATGAGCAGTTCTTC.

The chain combines TRBV9 with TRBJ2-7; the match to TRBD1 covers 7 bases. The V segment lost 4 bases and the J segment 6 bases; nucleotides outside the gene matches: 7. The V gene's germline CDR1 is SGDLS and CDR2 YYNGEE. The CDR3 has 13 residues. This CDR3 reads CASSQDTGAEQYF. CDR3 nucleotides: TGTGCCAGCAGCCAAGATACAGGGGCCGAGCAGTACTTC.

The V call is TRBV6-5, the J call TRBJ1-4; a weak D match, TRBD1 (6 bases). The CDR3 loop spans 14 amino acids. V was cut by 9 bases and J by 8 bases, with 19 bases left in between. CDR1 and CDR2 (germline): MNHEY, SVGAGI. CDR3 bases: TGTGCCAGTATCCCGTTACAGGGCGCAGAAAAACTGTTTTTT. Translating it yields CASIPLQGAEKLFF.

This clone appeared a few times. This chain links TRBV5-6 with TRBJ2-5; TRBD1 matches at 7 bases. There are 14 residues in the CDR3. V was pared by 1 base and J by 4 bases, with 4 bases of the junction left unmatched. In germline, CDR1 is SGHDT, CDR2 YYEEEE. Here the CDR3 reads CASSLIPGGETQYF. Written as DNA, the CDR3 is TGTGCCAGCAGCTTGATTCCAGGGGGAGAGACCCAGTACTTC.

The chain has TRBV5-5 and TRBJ2-3, with 7 bases that match TRBD2. Per the germline V gene, CDR1 is SGHKS and CDR2 is YYEKEE (reference sequence). This CDR3 contains 15 residues. Germline trimming cut 4 bases from V and 0 bases from J; bases unmatched to any gene: 5. The CDR3 sequence: CASSVLAASTDTQYF. The DNA of the CDR3 is TGTGCCAGCAGCGTTCTAGCGGCTAGCACAGATACGCAGTATTTT.